This entry concerns a single TCR beta chain. Its antigen is as yet unknown. The data stem from a study of T cell responses to AZD1222 COVID-19 vaccine. Overall study findings and caveats: Females outnumbered males among donors, who were mostly white British; clonal diversity was possibly underestimated.

The CDR3 totals 13 residues. Losses at the gene ends were 2 bases for V and 5 bases for J; bases not matched to a gene: 0. Germline CDR1 is MDHEN and CDR2 is SYDVKM. Measured with immunoSEQ multiplex PCR; TCRdb has only the in-frame clones, and not every one. This table holds approximately 80,000 clones, more than 80% found once. The V gene is TRBV28, the J gene TRBJ2-5, with 9 bases matching TRBD2. Here the sequenced sample was peripheral blood, taken on day 0 of AZD1222 vaccination. The TCR was taken from an adult in good health. The CDR3 DNA reads TGTGCCAGCAGTTTAGCGGGGGGGGAGACCCAGTACTTC. This gives the protein CASSLAGGETQYF.